What follows are 26 T cell receptor beta chains derived from one specimen sequenced in a study of blood T cell repertoires in COVID-19. Generated by immunoSEQ multiplex PCR, the TCRdb table keeps only in-frame clones and is missing some. The top ten hold over 40% of the sample, which has about 45,000 clones, about 81% seen once. Sequencing input: peripheral blood. Source of these receptors: a human donor in a cohort sampled during active COVID-19.

The gene calls are TRBV2 and TRBJ2-3; 8 bases are shared with TRBD1. The trim removed 4 bases at V and 0 bases at J, leaving 3 bases unmatched. Germline loops: CDR1 SNHLY, CDR2 FYNNEI. The CDR3 runs to 15 residues. CDR3 protein: CASSAGTGSTDTQYF. Here the CDR3 DNA reads TGTGCCAGCAGTGCCGGGACAGGTAGCACAGATACGCAGTATTTT. Full variable domain (missing parts from reference TRBV2 and TRBJ2-3): EPEVTQTPSHQVTQMGQEVILRCVPISNHLYFYWYRQILGQKVEFLVSFYNNEISEKSEIFDDQFSVERPDGSNFTLKIRSTKLEDSAMYFCASSAGTGSTDTQYFGPGTRLTVL.

This rearrangement joins TRBV19 to TRBJ1-1; maybe TRBD1 (6 bases). This CDR3 spans 14 amino acids. Trimming pared 3 bases from V and 4 bases from J, leaving 12 bases between. Germline V gives CDR1 LNHDA, CDR2 SQIVND (reference sequence). The CDR3 region is CASSMNRVGTEAFF. The CDR3 DNA reads as TGTGCCAGTAGTATGAACAGGGTGGGCACTGAAGCTTTCTTT.

The genes are TRBV9 and TRBJ1-1; D remains unclear. The V and J ends lost 3 bases and 0 bases respectively, with 9 bases between them. Germline assignment: CDR1 SGDLS and CDR2 YYNGEE. The CDR3 is made up of 14 amino acids. CDR3 sequence (DNA): TGTGCCAGCAGCGCCTTACACATGAACACTGAAGCTTTCTTT. Its translation is CASSALHMNTEAFF.

The chain joins TRBV5-1 to TRBJ2-3, with D maybe TRBD2 (5 bases). There are 13 residues in the CDR3. Germline-derived CDR1 and CDR2 are SGHRS and YFSETQ. V lost 4 bases and J 4 bases, leaving 10 bases between the germline ends. The DNA of the CDR3 is TGCGCCAGCAGCGGCGGGTTGGCAGATACGCAGTATTTT. The encoded protein is CASSGGLADTQYF.

The chain combines TRBV7-9 with TRBJ2-5, with unresolved D. Germline V gene lookup returns CDR1 SEHNR and CDR2 FQNEAQ (reference sequence). The CDR3 is made up of 16 amino acids. V lost 4 bases and J 4 bases, leaving 19 bases between the germline ends. This chain's CDR3 is CASSSSSSGVGETQYF. CDR3 nucleotide sequence: TGTGCCAGCAGCTCCTCGTCGTCGGGTGTGGGAGAGACCCAGTACTTC.

The chain combines TRBV6-5 with TRBJ1-2; weak D call: TRBD1 (5 bases). Looked up from germline, CDR1 is MNHEY and CDR2 is SVGAGI. The germline V and J ends were trimmed by 0 bases and 5 bases, with 13 bases remaining between them. This CDR3 spans 15 amino acids. In DNA, the CDR3 is TGTGCCAGCAGTTACTCCGGGACGGGGGGTTATGGCTACACCTTC. Its translation is CASSYSGTGGYGYTF.

The CDR3 DNA follows: TGTGCCAGCAGCTTACGGCCGGCGGATACTGAAGCTTTCTTT. This sequence encodes CASSLRPADTEAFF. V gene TRBV7-3 combines with J gene TRBJ1-1; D unresolved. In germline, CDR1 is SGHTA, CDR2 FQGTGA. There are 14 residues in the CDR3. V shed 2 bases and J shed 5 bases, with 12 bases lying between them.

The chain couples TRBV2 to TRBJ2-5; tentative D call: TRBD1 (5 bases). V lost 0 bases and J 3 bases, leaving 11 bases between the germline ends. CDR3 length equals 15 residues. The germline V gene encodes CDR1 SNHLY and CDR2 FYNNEI. CDR3 coding DNA: TGTGCCAGCAGTGAAGCGCTTTTCAGGGAAGAGACCCAGTACTTC. It encodes CASSEALFREETQYF. Full variable domain (missing parts from reference TRBV2 and TRBJ2-5): EPEVTQTPSHQVTQMGQEVILRCVPISNHLYFYWYRQILGQKVEFLVSFYNNEISEKSEIFDDQFSVERPDGSNFTLKIRSTKLEDSAMYFCASSEALFREETQYFGPGTRLLVL.

The rearrangement links TRBV24-1 to TRBJ2-1; D call uncertain. The CDR3 is 16 residues long. Germline V gene data show CDR1 as KGHDR and CDR2 as SFDVKD. Deletions cut 4 bases from V and 0 bases from J, with 12 bases between. The CDR3 region has the DNA TGTGCCACCAGTGACTCGACTGTGAGCTCCTACAATGAGCAGTTCTTC. It codes for CATSDSTVSSYNEQFF.

The chain has TRBV19 and TRBJ1-3; 10 bases fit TRBD1. The germline CDR1 and CDR2 sequences are LNHDA and SQIVND (reference sequence). CDR3 length equals 17 residues. V shed 6 bases and J 0 bases; nucleotides not matched to a gene: 8. CDR3: CASRGTGEYFSGNTIYF. CDR3 coding DNA: TGTGCCAGTAGGGGGACAGGGGAATACTTCTCTGGAAACACCATATATTTT. The full variable domain, completed using reference TRBV19 and TRBJ1-3, is DGGITQSPKYLFRKEGQNVTLSCEQNLNHDAMYWYRQDPGQGLRLIYYSQIVNDFQKGDIAEGYSVSREKKESFPLTVTSAQKNPTAFYLCASRGTGEYFSGNTIYFGEGSWLTVV.

This clone showed up many times. The gene calls are TRBV5-1 and TRBJ2-4, with 9 bases matching TRBD1. The germline CDR1 and CDR2 sequences are SGHRS and YFSETQ. This CDR3 is 13 amino acids long. The V and J ends lost 4 bases and 7 bases, in that order; junction bases with no gene match: 3. This chain's CDR3 is CASSAGQGNIQYF. CDR3 sequence (DNA): TGCGCCAGCAGCGCCGGACAGGGGAACATTCAGTACTTC.

The V call is TRBV2, the J call TRBJ2-7, with 7 nucleotides matching TRBD2. CDR1 and CDR2 from the germline V gene are SNHLY and FYNNEI. Trimming took 4 bases from V and 3 from J; bases not matched to a gene: 6. The CDR3 covers 14 residues. The CDR3 is CASSGVERGYEQYF. The CDR3 DNA is TGTGCCAGCAGTGGAGTCGAGCGGGGCTACGAGCAGTACTTC.

The genes are TRBV23-1 and TRBJ2-7; 10 positions match TRBD2. TRBV23-1 is filed as an ORF, its function uncertain. CDR3 length: 19 amino acids. The CDR3 DNA is TGCGCCAGCAGCCAATCAGTTAGCGGGGGGTCTCCTCTCACCTACGAGCAGTACGTC. Protein: CASSQSVSGGSPLTYEQYV.

This rearrangement joins TRBV2 to TRBJ1-4, with D possibly TRBD1 on 6 matching bases. Germline V CDR1 and CDR2: SNHLY, FYNNEI. Trimming stripped 8 bases from V and 4 bases from J, with 17 bases between. The CDR3 covers 15 residues. The CDR3 coding sequence is TGTGCCAGCGGCTTGGGGGCAGGATTTAATGAAAAACTGTTTTTT. Amino acids: CASGLGAGFNEKLFF.

This sequence joins TRBV5-5 and TRBJ2-7; 10 positions match TRBD1. CDR3 length equals 16 residues. CDR1 is SGHKS and CDR2 is YYEKEE in the germline V gene (reference sequence). Trimming at V came to 1 base and at J to 3 bases, leaving 7 bases not matched to a gene. The CDR3 region is CASSLQPGQGRYEQYF. The CDR3, as DNA: TGTGCCAGCAGCTTGCAGCCGGGACAGGGGCGCTACGAGCAGTACTTC.

This clone was seen more than once but under ten times. The chain couples TRBV5-1 to TRBJ1-3; a weak D match, TRBD1 (6 bases). The germline gives CDR1 SGHRS, CDR2 YFSETQ. The CDR3 sequence is 14 residues long. V gave up 4 bases and J gave up 2 bases, with 10 bases separating them. The CDR3 DNA reads TGCGCCAGCAGCAACACAGGGACTGGAAACACCATATATTTT. This gives the protein CASSNTGTGNTIYF.

The rearrangement uses TRBV7-9 and TRBJ2-5, with a weak D call TRBD2 (6 bases). CDR1 and CDR2 from the germline V gene are SEHNR and FQNEAQ (reference sequence). The CDR3 covers 15 residues. Trimming left V 2 bases short and J 4 bases short, with 14 bases between. The CDR3 region is CASSLRTGRGETQYF. The CDR3 DNA is TGTGCCAGCAGCTTACGAACGGGGCGGGGAGAGACCCAGTACTTC.

The CDR3 protein is CASSPGTGLTETQYF. The CDR3 DNA sequence: TGTGCCAGCTCCCCTGGGACAGGGTTAACAGAGACCCAGTACTTC. The V gene is TRBV18, the J gene TRBJ2-5; 9 bases fit TRBD1. J was trimmed by 4 bases and V by 6 bases; bases with no gene match: 9. Germline CDR1 KGHSH, CDR2 LQKENI. This CDR3 is 15 amino acids long.

In this sample, this clone turned up a few times. The chain couples TRBV7-2 to TRBJ2-7; 9 bases agree with TRBD1. The CDR3 is 14 amino acids. Germline V gives CDR1 SGHTA, CDR2 FQGNSA. Trimming at V came to 5 bases and at J to 2 bases, leaving 4 bases not matched to a gene. The CDR3 DNA sequence: TGTGCCAGCAGCATAGACAGGGGGACCTACGAGCAGTACTTC. Its protein is CASSIDRGTYEQYF.

The chain employs TRBV2 and TRBJ2-7; D remains unclear. CDR1 is SNHLY and CDR2 is FYNNEI in the germline V gene. The CDR3 is made up of 10 amino acids. Trimming shortened V by 6 bases and J by 3 bases, and 3 bases separated the two germline ends. The CDR3 spells CASSHYEQYV. The CDR3 nucleotides are TGTGCCAGCAGCCACTACGAGCAGTACGTC.

This clone is a singleton in its sample. The chain joins TRBV6-1 to TRBJ1-4; perhaps TRBD1 as D (6 bases). Germline CDR1 is MNHNS and CDR2 is SASEGT. This CDR3 contains 14 residues. V lost 1 base and J lost 5, with 8 bases in between. The CDR3 bases are TGTGCCAGCAGTGAAGGGGGGCCCAATGAAAAACTGTTTTTT. It translates to CASSEGGPNEKLFF.

The chain employs TRBV5-4 and TRBJ2-5; 12 positions agree with TRBD2. The V gene end was trimmed by 2 bases and the J gene end by 5 bases; junction bases not matched to a gene: 7. Germline V gives CDR1 SGHNT, CDR2 YYREEE (reference sequence). This CDR3 has 16 amino acids. CDR3 in DNA: TGTGCCAGCAGCTTTCGGGGTACTAGCGGGGGGGAGACCCAGTACTTC. Translated, it gives CASSFRGTSGGETQYF.

The chain has TRBV6-2 or TRBV6-3 and TRBJ1-1, with a tentative D call TRBD1 (5 bases). V lost 6 bases and J 3 bases, leaving 20 bases between the germline ends. This CDR3 contains 16 residues. Germline loops: CDR1 MNHEY, CDR2 SVGEGT. The chain's CDR3 is CASSHRTPGKYTEAFF. DNA for the CDR3: TGTGCCAGCAGCCACCGGACACCTGGGAAGTACACTGAAGCTTTCTTT.

The chain is built from TRBV24-1 and TRBJ2-2; 7 nucleotides align to TRBD2. The junction had 4 bases not matched to a gene; V was cut back by 5 bases and J by 5 bases. The CDR3 extends over 14 amino acids. Germline values: CDR1 KGHDR, CDR2 SFDVKD. DNA of the CDR3: TGTGCCACCAGTGGCCTTAGCGGGACCGGGGAGCTGTTTTTT. As protein: CATSGLSGTGELFF.

The chain carries TRBV28 and TRBJ1-6, with D unclear. The ends were cut back, 2 bases at V and 9 bases at J, with 14 bases in the middle. There are 15 residues in the CDR3. Germline-derived CDR1 and CDR2 are MDHEN and SYDVKM. CDR3 region: CASSLEPDGVSPLHF. The CDR3 DNA is TGTGCCAGCAGTTTAGAACCTGACGGGGTTTCACCCCTCCACTTT.

The chain combines TRBV30 with TRBJ2-2; 14 nucleotides match TRBD2. V was clipped by 2 bases and J by 4 bases; unmatched bases: 9. The germline V gene has CDR1 GTSNPN and CDR2 SVGIG (reference sequence). The CDR3 is made up of 18 amino acids. CDR3 in DNA: TGTGCCTGGAGTACCTCGGGACTAGCGGGGGCTCGCACCGGGGAGCTGTTTTTT. Translating it yields CAWSTSGLAGARTGELFF.